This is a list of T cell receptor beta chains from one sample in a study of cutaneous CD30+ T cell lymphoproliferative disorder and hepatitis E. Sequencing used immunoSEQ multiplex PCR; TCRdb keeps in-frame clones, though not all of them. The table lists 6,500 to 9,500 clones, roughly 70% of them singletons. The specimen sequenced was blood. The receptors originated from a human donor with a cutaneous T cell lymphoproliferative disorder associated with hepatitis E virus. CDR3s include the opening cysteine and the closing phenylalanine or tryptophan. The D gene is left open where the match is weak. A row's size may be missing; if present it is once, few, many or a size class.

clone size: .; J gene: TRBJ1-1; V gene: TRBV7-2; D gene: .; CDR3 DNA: TGTGCCAGCAGCAGAACGGGCGGCGGGGGCACTGAAGCTTTCTTT; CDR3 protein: CASSRTGGGGTEAFF
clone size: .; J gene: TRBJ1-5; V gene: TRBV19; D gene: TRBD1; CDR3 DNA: TGTGCCAGTAGAGGACAGGGCCTTAGGCAGCCCCAGCATTTT; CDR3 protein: CASRGQGLRQPQHF
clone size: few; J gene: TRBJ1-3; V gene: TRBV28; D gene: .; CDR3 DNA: TGTGCCAGCAGTCCACCTGGGGCCGCCATCTCTGGAAACACCATATATTTT; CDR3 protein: CASSPPGAAISGNTIYF
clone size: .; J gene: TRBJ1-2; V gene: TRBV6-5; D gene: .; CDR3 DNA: TGTGCCAGCAGTTACTCGGCTAACTATGGCTACACCTTC; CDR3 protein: CASSYSANYGYTF
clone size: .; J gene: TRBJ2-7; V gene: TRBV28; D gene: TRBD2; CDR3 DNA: TGTGCCAGCACCCGCGGGAGGGGGCTACTCTACGAGCAGTACTTC; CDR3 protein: CASTRGRGLLYEQYF
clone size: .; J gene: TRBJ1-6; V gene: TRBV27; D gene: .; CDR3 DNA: TGTGCCAGCAGTTTATCTCCCGACAGGCGGAATTCACCCCTCCACTTT; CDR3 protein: CASSLSPDRRNSPLHF
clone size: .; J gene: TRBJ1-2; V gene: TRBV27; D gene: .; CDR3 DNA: TGTGCCAGCTCTCCGGACTACTATGGCTACACCTTC; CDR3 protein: CASSPDYYGYTF
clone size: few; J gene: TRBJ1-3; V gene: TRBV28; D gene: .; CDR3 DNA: TGTGCCAGCAGCTTGGGACTTAACTCTGGAAACACCATATATTTT; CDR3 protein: CASSLGLNSGNTIYF
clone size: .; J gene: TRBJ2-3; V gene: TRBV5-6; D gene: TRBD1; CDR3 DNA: TGTGCCAGCAGCTTACTTTGGACAGGGGGCTCAGATACGCAGTATTTT; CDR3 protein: CASSLLWTGGSDTQYF
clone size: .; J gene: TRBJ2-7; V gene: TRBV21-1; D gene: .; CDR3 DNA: TGTGCCAGCAGCATCCACGCCAGGGACAGGGGCTCCTACGAGCAGTACTTC; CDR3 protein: CASSIHARDRGSYEQYF
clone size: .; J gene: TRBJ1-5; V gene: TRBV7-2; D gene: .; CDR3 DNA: TGTGCCAGCAGCAAGTCCGGAACAGACTATCAGCCCCAGCATTTT; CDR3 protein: CASSKSGTDYQPQHF
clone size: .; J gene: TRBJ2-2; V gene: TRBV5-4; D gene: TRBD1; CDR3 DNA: TGTGCCAGCAGGCATCCGGGACAGGGGAACACCGGGGAGCTGTTTTTT; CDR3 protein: CASRHPGQGNTGELFF
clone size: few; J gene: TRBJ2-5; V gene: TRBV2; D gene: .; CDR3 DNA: TGTGCCAGCAGTGTCCGTTTAGGGGGGGAGACCCAGTACTTC; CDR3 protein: CASSVRLGGETQYF
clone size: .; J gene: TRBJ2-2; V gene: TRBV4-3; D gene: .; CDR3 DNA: TGCGCCAGCAGCCAACTATGGTCCGGGGGGCGAAACACCGGGGAGCTGTTTTTT; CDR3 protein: CASSQLWSGGRNTGELFF